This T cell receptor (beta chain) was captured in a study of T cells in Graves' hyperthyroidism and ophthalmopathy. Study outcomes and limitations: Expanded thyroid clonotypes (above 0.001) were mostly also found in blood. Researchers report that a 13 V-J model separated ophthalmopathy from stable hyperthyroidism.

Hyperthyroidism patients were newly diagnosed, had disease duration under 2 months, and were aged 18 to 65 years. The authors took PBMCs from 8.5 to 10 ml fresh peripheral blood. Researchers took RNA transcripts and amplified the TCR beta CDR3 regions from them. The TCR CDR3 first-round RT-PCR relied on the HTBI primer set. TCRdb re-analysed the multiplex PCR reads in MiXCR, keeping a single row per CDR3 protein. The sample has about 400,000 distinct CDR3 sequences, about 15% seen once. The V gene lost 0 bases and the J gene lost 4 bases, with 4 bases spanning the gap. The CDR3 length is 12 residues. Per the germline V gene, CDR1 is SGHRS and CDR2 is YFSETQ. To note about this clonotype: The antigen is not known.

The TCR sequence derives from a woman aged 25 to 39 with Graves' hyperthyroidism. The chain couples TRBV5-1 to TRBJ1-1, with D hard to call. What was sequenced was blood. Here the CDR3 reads CASSLVSTEAFF. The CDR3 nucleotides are TGCGCCAGCAGCTTGGTGTCCACTGAAGCTTTCTTT.